This TCR beta chain was captured by sequencing in a study of blood T cell repertoires in COVID-19. For the study at large: Sources were T cells, B-cell-depleted T cells, or PBMCs; the material itself was cDNA or gDNA.

Germline V gives CDR1 SEHNR, CDR2 FQNEAQ (reference sequence). The length of the CDR3 is 15 residues. J gave up 4 bases and V 4 bases, and 6 bases lay outside the gene matches. Original processing notes: Researchers report that nucleated cell counts were estimated from reference gene primer amplification. The assay was immunoSEQ multiplex PCR, and TCRdb's table has in-frame clones only and misses some. D and trimming were read from the DNA, whereas the V and J calls and clone size are those reported in that table. The sample holds around 260,000 clones, roughly 90% seen once. This TCR came from a man aged 25 to 40 with active or convalescent COVID-19. The source material was peripheral blood. The rearrangement uses TRBV7-9 and TRBJ2-4; 8 positions match TRBD2. The CDR3 DNA is TGTGCCAGCAGCTCCAATAGCGGGGCGAAAAACATTCAGTACTTC. Protein sequence: CASSSNSGAKNIQYF.